A selection of T cell receptor beta chains follows, all from one sample in a study of blood T cell repertoires in COVID-19. Sequencing was performed with immunoSEQ multiplex PCR; in TCRdb, only in-frame clones are kept and a portion is missing. The sample records some 16,000 clones, roughly 81% being singletons. The specimen sequenced was peripheral blood. The receptors originated from a man in his sixties with acute or convalescent COVID-19. Each CDR3 is given with its conserved first and last residue. The D gene is left open where the match is weak. The size of a clone is reported for some rows only, either as once, few or many, or as a class for expanded clones.

D	size	V	J	DNA	CDR3
-	-	TRBV5-1	TRBJ1-3	TGCGCCAGCAGCAGCACTTACAGCGGGAGCACCATATATTTT	CASSSTYSGSTIYF
TRBD1	-	TRBV5-1	TRBJ1-4	TGCGCCAGCAGCTTGGAGGGGGGACAGGAGGGAAAACTGTTTTTT	CASSLEGGQEGKLFF
TRBD1	few	TRBV9	TRBJ1-6	TGTGCCAGCAGCGTAGCCCCATGGACAGGGGGAGGCTCACCCCTCCACTTT	CASSVAPWTGGGSPLHF
-	-	TRBV12-3/TRBV12-4	TRBJ2-3	TGTGCCAGCAGTTACGAGCTCAACACGCAGTATTTT	CASSYELNTQYF
-	-	TRBV19	TRBJ1-5	TGTGCCAGTAGCCTGGGGGGGGGTGAAAAGAATCAGCCCCAGCATTTT	CASSLGGGEKNQPQHF
TRBD1	-	TRBV30	TRBJ1-5	TGTGCCTGGAAGACAGGGGGAGGTCAGCCCCAGCATTTT	CAWKTGGGQPQHF
-	-	TRBV6-1	TRBJ1-1	TGTGCCAGCAGTGAATTTGCAGTTGGGCCAGGGCGCATGAACACTGAAGCTTTCTTT	CASSEFAVGPGRMNTEAFF
-	-	TRBV13	TRBJ2-7	TGTGCCAGCAGCTTACGAACCACAGTCCGCGAGCAGTACTTC	CASSLRTTVREQYF
TRBD1	-	TRBV7-2	TRBJ1-5	TGTGCCAGCAGCTTATTCGGGACAGGGTCCAATCAGCCCCAGCATTTT	CASSLFGTGSNQPQHF
TRBD1	-	TRBV10-3	TRBJ1-2	TGTGCCATCAGTGAGTTGGGACAGGGTGTAGGCTACACCTTC	CAISELGQGVGYTF
-	-	TRBV19	TRBJ1-5	TGTGCCAGTAGTATGGGGTATGGCCGGGGAAGCAATCAGCCCCAGCATTTT	CASSMGYGRGSNQPQHF
-	few	TRBV28	TRBJ1-2	TGTGCCAGCAGCCGCTTTTCGGGGGGCGGGACCGGCTACACCTTC	CASSRFSGGGTGYTF
TRBD1	-	TRBV6-5	TRBJ2-5	TGTGCCAGCAGTTACTCGAGGAGGACAGGGACAGAGACCCAGTACTTC	CASSYSRRTGTETQYF
-	-	TRBV12-3/TRBV12-4	TRBJ1-2	TGTGCCAGCAGTTACGCAGGGTCCTATGGCTACACCTTC	CASSYAGSYGYTF
TRBD1	-	TRBV11-2	TRBJ2-7	TGTGCCAGCAGCCCCGGGACAGGGGGACTCTACGAGCAGTACTTC	CASSPGTGGLYEQYF
TRBD1	once	TRBV7-9	TRBJ1-2	TGTGCCAGCAGCCGTTCGACAGGGGATAACTATGGCTACACCTTC	CASSRSTGDNYGYTF
-	-	TRBV28	TRBJ1-2	TGTGCCAGCAGTTTTTCAGCTAACTATGGCTACACCTTC	CASSFSANYGYTF
-	-	TRBV28	TRBJ1-2	TGTGCCAGCAGTTCCACATCACAGGTGCAAGGCTACACCTTC	CASSSTSQVQGYTF
-	-	TRBV12-3/TRBV12-4	TRBJ1-1	TGTGCCAGCAGTCCTTCACTAGTTCGGGAAGCTTTCTTT	CASSPSLVREAFF
TRBD1	medium-sized	TRBV2	TRBJ2-7	TGTGCCAGCAGAGGGGACAGGGAGGCCTACGAGCAGTACTTC	CASRGDREAYEQYF